The 29 T cell receptor beta chains reported below all come from one sample, sequenced in a study of cytomegalovirus exposure and HLA in healthy donors. The PCR ran on 60 Vbeta and 13 Jbeta primers. The table came from immunoSEQ multiplex PCR; TCRdb's copy has only in-frame clones and leaves some out. The sample yields 80,000 to 100,000 clones, approximately 78% seen once. Material for sequencing was PBMCs. The receptors derive from a man aged 35 to 55 in good health and CMV-seronegative.

The rearrangement links TRBV27 to TRBJ1-1; 10 bases are shared with TRBD1. The J segment lost 1 base and the V segment lost 4 bases, leaving 6 bases of the junction unmatched. The CDR3 totals 16 residues. Germline V gene lookup returns CDR1 MNHEY and CDR2 SMNVEV (reference sequence). DNA of the CDR3: TGTGCCAGCAGTTCGACTCGACAGGGGGCGAACACTGAAGCTTTCTTT. It encodes CASSSTRQGANTEAFF.

The chain carries TRBV28 and TRBJ2-2; 8 nucleotides match TRBD2. J was trimmed by 2 bases and V by 6 bases; bases with no gene match: 8. Per germline, CDR1 MDHEN and CDR2 SYDVKM. The CDR3 is 16 amino acids. Here the CDR3 reads CASSPGGGSNTGELFF. DNA of the CDR3: TGTGCCAGCAGCCCCGGGGGGGGCAGTAACACCGGGGAGCTGTTTTTT.

The chain carries TRBV2 and TRBJ2-7; no clear D gene. The V gene's germline CDR1 is SNHLY and CDR2 FYNNEI. This CDR3 has 14 amino acids. Trimming stripped 3 bases from V and 7 bases from J, with 16 bases between. Here the CDR3 reads CASSERDSTREQYF. The CDR3, as DNA: TGTGCCAGCAGTGAGCGCGACTCTACGAGGGAGCAGTACTTC.

The table lists this clone with a count of one. The rearrangement links TRBV2 to TRBJ2-2, with a weak D call TRBD1 (6 bases). The germline gives CDR1 SNHLY, CDR2 FYNNEI. The CDR3 is made up of 14 amino acids. Trimming removed 0 bases at V and 5 bases at J, with 7 bases between. CDR3 nucleotide sequence: TGTGCCAGCAGTGAAGCGAGGGGGACCGGGGAGCTGTTTTTT. Its protein is CASSEARGTGELFF.

The chain is built from TRBV14 and TRBJ1-4; D call uncertain. The V gene's germline CDR1 is SGHDN and CDR2 FVKESK. The length of the CDR3 is 14 residues. Trimming pared 3 bases from V and 1 base from J, leaving 6 bases between. CDR3 nucleotide sequence: TGTGCCAGCAGCCAGCGAAAAACTAATGAAAAACTGTTTTTT. This sequence encodes CASSQRKTNEKLFF.

This chain joins TRBV7-9 and TRBJ1-1; D ambiguous. CDR1 is SEHNR, CDR2 FQNEAQ, per germline (reference sequence). Trimming stripped 2 bases from V and 3 bases from J, with 7 bases between. The CDR3 covers 13 residues. This CDR3 reads CASSLSFDTEAFF. CDR3 DNA: TGTGCCAGCAGCTTATCTTTCGACACTGAAGCTTTCTTT.

V and J are TRBV5-1 and TRBJ2-5, with 8 bases that match TRBD1. The V and J ends lost 3 bases and 0 bases, in that order; junction bases with no gene match: 10. The CDR3 sequence is 17 residues long. CDR1 is SGHRS, CDR2 YFSETQ, per germline. CDR3 in amino acids: CASSSVAGQEYQETQYF. In nucleotides, the CDR3 is TGCGCCAGCAGCTCTGTCGCGGGACAGGAGTACCAAGAGACCCAGTACTTC.

The chain links TRBV25-1 to TRBJ2-5; D is possibly TRBD1 (6 bases). The CDR3 loop spans 14 amino acids. V shed 4 bases and J shed 9 bases, with 18 bases lying between them. CDR1 is MGHDK, CDR2 SYGVNS, per germline. CDR3 region: CASSVPGVRFAQYF. DNA for the CDR3: TGTGCCAGCAGTGTTCCAGGGGTCCGATTTGCCCAGTACTTC.

The chain employs TRBV11-1 and TRBJ1-1; D ambiguous. The CDR3 runs to 14 residues. Trimming stripped 3 bases from V and 5 bases from J, with 13 bases between. From germline, CDR1 is SGHAT and CDR2 FQDESV (reference sequence). CDR3 in amino acids: CASSLDGRKTEAFF. The CDR3 nucleotides read TGTGCCAGCAGCTTGGACGGGAGGAAGACTGAAGCTTTCTTT.

The chain joins TRBV18 to TRBJ1-2; 11 positions agree with TRBD1. Trimming cost V 3 bases and J 7 bases; bases outside gene matches: 4. The CDR3 contains 14 residues. Germline CDR1 and CDR2: KGHSH and LQKENI. CDR3 protein: CASSPGTGGTGYTF. Here the CDR3 DNA reads TGTGCCAGCTCACCTGGGACAGGGGGAACTGGCTACACCTTC.

The chain has TRBV30 and TRBJ1-2; 11 nucleotides agree with TRBD1. Trimming cost V 2 bases and J 8 bases; bases outside gene matches: 16. This CDR3 has 17 amino acids. Germline loops: CDR1 GTSNPN, CDR2 SVGIG (reference sequence). The DNA for the CDR3 is TGTGCCTGGAGTACCGGGACAGGGGGATCGGGCCTTTGGGGCTACACCTTC. It translates to CAWSTGTGGSGLWGYTF. Full variable domain (outside the CDR3, taken from reference TRBV30 and TRBJ1-2): SQTIHQWPATLVQPVGSPLSLECTVEGTSNPNLYWYRQAAGRGLQLLFYSVGIGQISSEVPQNLSASRPQDRQFILSSKKLLLSDSGFYLCAWSTGTGGSGLWGYTFGSGTRLTVV.

This clone was seen once. The V gene is TRBV7-4, the J gene TRBJ1-4, with D possibly matching TRBD1 (6 bases). This CDR3 is 14 amino acids long. Trimming cost V 3 bases and J 6 bases, with 11 bases left between them. Germline loops: CDR1 SGHVT, CDR2 SQSDAQ. The chain's CDR3 is CASSLQGQDEKLFF. The CDR3 DNA reads as TGTGCCAGCAGCTTGCAGGGGCAAGATGAAAAACTGTTTTTT.

V usage is TRBV5-1 and J usage is TRBJ2-5; possible D gene TRBD1, 6 bases. The DNA end is more similar to TRBJ2-7, so the J call may be wrong. Germline V gives CDR1 SGHRS, CDR2 YFSETQ. The CDR3 has 16 residues. The CDR3 coding sequence is TGCGCCAGCAGCTTGGATACGGGACACCCTTCCTACGAGCAGTACTTC. Protein sequence: CASSLDTGHPSYEQYF.

This rearrangement joins TRBV6-6 to TRBJ1-2; TRBD1 aligns across 7 bases. The CDR3 contains 14 residues. Germline loops: CDR1 MNHNY, CDR2 SVGAGI (reference sequence). Trimming took 0 bases from V and 2 from J; bases not matched to a gene: 0. CDR3 region: CASSYSQGNYGYTF. CDR3 nucleotide sequence: TGTGCCAGCAGTTACTCACAGGGGAACTATGGCTACACCTTC.

This clone was detected only a few times. The V and J genes are TRBV2 and TRBJ1-5; 7 nucleotides agree with TRBD1. In germline, CDR1 is SNHLY, CDR2 FYNNEI. CDR3 length equals 15 residues. The trim removed 6 bases at V and 0 bases at J, leaving 5 bases unmatched. CDR3 amino acids: CASSPGQSSNQPQHF. The CDR3 nucleotides are TGTGCCAGCAGCCCGGGACAGAGTAGCAATCAGCCCCAGCATTTT.

This clone occurred a few times. The chain links TRBV7-9 to TRBJ1-2, with 9 bases that match TRBD1. Germline values: CDR1 SEHNR, CDR2 FQNEAQ (reference sequence). V was pared by 4 bases and J by 3 bases, with 6 bases of the junction left unmatched. The CDR3 has 15 residues. The CDR3 sequence is CASSSQRQGDYGYTF. The DNA for the CDR3 is TGTGCCAGCAGCTCACAGCGACAGGGGGACTATGGCTACACCTTC.

The chain joins TRBV28 to TRBJ2-5; D might be TRBD2 (5 bases). Germline values: CDR1 MDHEN, CDR2 SYDVKM. Trimming stripped 3 bases from V and 4 bases from J, with 9 bases between. The CDR3 has 13 residues. CDR3 loop: CASSFLAGETQYF. CDR3 coding DNA: TGTGCCAGCAGTTTTCTAGCTGGAGAGACCCAGTACTTC. Full variable domain (rest looked up from reference TRBV28 and TRBJ2-5): DVKVTQSSRYLVKRTGEKVFLECVQDMDHENMFWYRQDPGLGLRLIYFSYDVKMKEKGDIPEGYSVSREKKERFSLILESASTNQTSMYLCASSFLAGETQYFGPGTRLLVL.

This rearrangement joins TRBV29-1 to TRBJ2-7, with D tentatively TRBD1 (5 bases). This CDR3 spans 12 amino acids. Trimming removed 1 base from V and 5 bases from J, with 9 bases in between. Germline-derived CDR1 and CDR2 are SQVTM and ANQGSEA. CDR3 bases: TGCAGCGTTGAAGCAGGACATGACGAGCAGTACTTC. Its protein is CSVEAGHDEQYF.

This clone appeared a few times. V gene TRBV10-3 combines with J gene TRBJ2-1; TRBD2 aligns across 12 bases. CDR3 length equals 15 residues. The J segment lost 5 bases and the V segment lost 4 bases, leaving 3 bases of the junction unmatched. Germline lookup yields CDR1 ENHRY and CDR2 SYGVKD. The CDR3 nucleotides are TGTGCCATCAGTGCTAGCGGGGGGGATAACAATGAGCAGTTCTTC. Its translation: CAISASGGDNNEQFF.

V and J are TRBV7-8 and TRBJ1-3; 12 positions match TRBD1. Germline V lookup: CDR1 SGHVS, CDR2 FQNEAQ. The J segment lost 4 bases and the V segment lost 5 bases, leaving 6 bases of the junction unmatched. This CDR3 contains 16 residues. CDR3 DNA: TGTGCCAGCAGCCTAGGGGACAGGGGGCCAGGAAACACCATATATTTT. Its protein product is CASSLGDRGPGNTIYF.

V and J are TRBV27 and TRBJ2-2; maybe TRBD1 (6 bases). The V gene lost 2 bases and the J gene lost 6 bases, with 10 bases spanning the gap. Germline CDR1 reads MNHEY; CDR2 reads SMNVEV (reference sequence). This CDR3 contains 14 residues. The CDR3 region is CASSLGGVAGELFF. CDR3 coding DNA: TGTGCCAGCAGTTTAGGGGGCGTCGCCGGGGAGCTGTTTTTT.

The chain employs TRBV11-2 and TRBJ1-6, with TRBD1 matching over 8 bases. This CDR3 has 17 amino acids. Germline V gene data show CDR1 as SGHAT and CDR2 as FQNNGV. V was pared by 2 bases and J by 2 bases, with 5 bases of the junction left unmatched. The CDR3 sequence: CASSLQGARTYNSPLHF. The CDR3 DNA reads TGTGCCAGCAGCTTACAGGGGGCAAGAACCTATAATTCACCCCTCCACTTT.

The chain recombines TRBV6-5 with TRBJ1-5, with D possibly being TRBD1 (6 bases). Deletions cut 6 bases from V and 6 bases from J, with 9 bases between. CDR1 and CDR2 (germline): MNHEY, SVGAGI. This CDR3 has 12 amino acids. The CDR3: CASRQGSQPQHF. CDR3 in DNA: TGTGCCAGCAGACAGGGATCTCAGCCCCAGCATTTT.

CDR3 coding DNA: TGTGCCAGCTCACGAGCGGGGAGCACAGATACGCAGTATTTT. Translation gives CASSRAGSTDTQYF. The chain links TRBV6-4 to TRBJ2-3; 7 bases line up with TRBD2. Losses at the gene ends were 8 bases for V and 0 bases for J; bases not matched to a gene: 5. This CDR3 is built from 14 residues. The germline CDR1 and CDR2 sequences are MRHNA and SNTAGT.

This clone is a singleton in its sample. This sequence joins TRBV28 and TRBJ1-5, with D unresolved. Between the trimmed V and J ends, which lost 5 bases and 0 bases, there was a span of 14 bases. The CDR3 length is 16 residues. Germline values: CDR1 MDHEN, CDR2 SYDVKM. In DNA form, the CDR3 reads TGTGCCAGCAGTATTTTCGGGATATCTAGCAATCAGCCCCAGCATTTT. Its protein is CASSIFGISSNQPQHF.

CDR3 region: CASSWGRTDTQYF. Written as DNA, the CDR3 is TGTGCCAGCAGTTGGGGGCGGACAGATACGCAGTATTTT. This chain links TRBV27 with TRBJ2-3, with a possible D match to TRBD1 (6 bases). This CDR3 has 13 residues. Trimming stripped 4 bases from V and 3 bases from J, with 8 bases between. The germline V gene has CDR1 MNHEY and CDR2 SMNVEV (reference sequence).

CDR3 bases: TGCGCCAGCAGCCAAGATTGGGCAGGGGGCGCGTACGAGCAGTACTTC. Protein product: CASSQDWAGGAYEQYF. V and J are TRBV4-1 and TRBJ2-7; 8 bases map to TRBD1. Germline CDR1 is MGHRA and CDR2 is YSYEKL. Trimming at V came to 0 bases and at J to 4 bases, leaving 8 bases not matched to a gene. The CDR3 runs 16 residues.

The chain employs TRBV7-7 and TRBJ2-5; maybe TRBD2 (6 bases). Per the germline V gene, CDR1 is SSHAT and CDR2 is FNYEAQ (reference sequence). Trimming pared 8 bases from V and 1 base from J, leaving 14 bases between. The CDR3 has 14 amino acids. CDR3 bases: TGTGCCAGCGGGGCGGGGCAGGGCCAAGAGACCCAGTACTTC. It specifies CASGAGQGQETQYF. The entire variable domain, with the rest obtained from reference TRBV7-7 and TRBJ2-5, is as follows: GAGVSQSPRYKVTKRGQDVTLRCDPISSHATLYWYQQALGQGPEFLTYFNYEAQPDKSGLPSDRFSAERPEGSISTLTIQRTEQRDSAMYRCASGAGQGQETQYFGPGTRLLVL.

V is TRBV9 and J is TRBJ1-2; TRBD1 aligns across 8 bases. CDR1 is SGDLS, CDR2 YYNGEE, per germline. The CDR3 is 15 amino acids. V shed 4 bases, J shed 8 bases, and the junction held 13 bases outside the gene matches. CDR3 loop: CASSPDGTGLRGYTF. The CDR3 DNA is TGTGCCAGCAGCCCTGACGGGACAGGTCTTAGGGGCTACACCTTC.